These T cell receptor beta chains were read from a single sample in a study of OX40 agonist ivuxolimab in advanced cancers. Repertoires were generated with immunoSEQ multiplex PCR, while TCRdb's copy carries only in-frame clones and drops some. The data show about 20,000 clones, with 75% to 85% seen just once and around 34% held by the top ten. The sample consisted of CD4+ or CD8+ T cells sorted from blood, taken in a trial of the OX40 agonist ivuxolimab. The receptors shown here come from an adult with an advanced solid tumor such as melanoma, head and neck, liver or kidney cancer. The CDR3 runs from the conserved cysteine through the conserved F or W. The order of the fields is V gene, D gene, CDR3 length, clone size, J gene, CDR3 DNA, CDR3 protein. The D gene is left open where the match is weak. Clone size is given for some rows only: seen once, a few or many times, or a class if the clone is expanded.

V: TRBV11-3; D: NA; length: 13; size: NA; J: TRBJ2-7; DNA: TGTGCCAGCAGGCCATTAACGGGTAACGAGCAGTACTTC; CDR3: CASRPLTGNEQYF
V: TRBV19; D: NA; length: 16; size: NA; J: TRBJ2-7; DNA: TGTGCCAGTAGTCCTACCTCCCAAACAGATACCTACGAGCAGTACTTC; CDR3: CASSPTSQTDTYEQYF
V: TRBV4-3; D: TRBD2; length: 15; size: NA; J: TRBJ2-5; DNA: TGCGCCAGCAGCCAAGCCCTAGCGGGGGAAGAGACCCAGTACTTC; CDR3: CASSQALAGEETQYF
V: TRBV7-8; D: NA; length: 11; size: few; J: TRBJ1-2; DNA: TGTGCCAGCAGTCCCCCGAGTGGCTACACCTTC; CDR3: CASSPPSGYTF
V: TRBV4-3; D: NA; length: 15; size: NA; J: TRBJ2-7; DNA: TGCGCCAGCAGCCAAGAAGAAGGCGATACCTACGAGCAGTACTTC; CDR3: CASSQEEGDTYEQYF
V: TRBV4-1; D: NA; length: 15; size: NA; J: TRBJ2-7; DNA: TGCGCCAGCAGCCAAGTCTGGGGATCCACCTACGAGCAGTACTTC; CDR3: CASSQVWGSTYEQYF
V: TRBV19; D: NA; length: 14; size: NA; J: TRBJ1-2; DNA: TGTGCCAGTAGTATTTCCGGGGTTAACTATGGCTACACCTTC; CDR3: CASSISGVNYGYTF
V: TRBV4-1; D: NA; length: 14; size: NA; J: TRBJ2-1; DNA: TGCGCCAGCAGCCAAGATAACGCGGGGAGCGAGCAGTTCTTC; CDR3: CASSQDNAGSEQFF
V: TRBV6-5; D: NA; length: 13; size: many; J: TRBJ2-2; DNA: TGTGCCAGCAGTCCACTAAACCCCGGGGAGCTGTTTTTT; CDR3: CASSPLNPGELFF
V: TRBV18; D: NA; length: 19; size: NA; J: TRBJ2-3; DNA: TGTGCCAGCTCAGCGGCTGGGGGCCCTTCTTTGAGGGTCACAGATACGCAGTATTTT; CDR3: CASSAAGGPSLRVTDTQYF
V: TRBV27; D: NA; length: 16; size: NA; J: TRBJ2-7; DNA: TGTGCCAGCAGTTTAAACAGCCCTAGCAGCTCCTACGAGCAGTACTTC; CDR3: CASSLNSPSSSYEQYF
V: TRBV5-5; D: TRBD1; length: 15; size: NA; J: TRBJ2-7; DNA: TGTGCCAGCAGCCCCTGGACAGGGGCGGGCTACGAGCAGTACTTC; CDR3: CASSPWTGAGYEQYF
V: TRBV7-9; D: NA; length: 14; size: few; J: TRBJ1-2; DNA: TGTGCCAGCAGCTTAGGGACGGGTTCGGATGGCTACACCTTC; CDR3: CASSLGTGSDGYTF
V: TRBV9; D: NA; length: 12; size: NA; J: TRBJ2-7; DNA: TGTGCCAGCAGCCCAGGCTCCTACGAGCAGTACTTC; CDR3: CASSPGSYEQYF
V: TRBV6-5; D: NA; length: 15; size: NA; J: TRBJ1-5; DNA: TGTGCCAGCAGCCAAGGGGTGGCCAGCAATCAGCCCCAGCATTTT; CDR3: CASSQGVASNQPQHF
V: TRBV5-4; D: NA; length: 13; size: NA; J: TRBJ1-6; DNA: TGTGCCAGCAGGGGTCAGGGGTACTCACCCCTCCACTTT; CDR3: CASRGQGYSPLHF
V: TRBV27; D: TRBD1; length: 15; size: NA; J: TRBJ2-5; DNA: TGTGCCAGCAGTTACGGGGACAGCGGTGGAGAGACCCAGTACTTC; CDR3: CASSYGDSGGETQYF
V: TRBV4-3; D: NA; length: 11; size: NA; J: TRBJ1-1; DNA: TGCGCCAGCAGCCAAGGCACTGAAGCTTTCTTT; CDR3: CASSQGTEAFF
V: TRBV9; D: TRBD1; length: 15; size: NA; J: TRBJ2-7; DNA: TGTGCCAGCAGCGCCGGGACAGGGGGCTTCTACGAGCAGTACTTC; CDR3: CASSAGTGGFYEQYF
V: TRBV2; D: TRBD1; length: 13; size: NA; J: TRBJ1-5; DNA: TGTGCCAGCAGTTCGACAGGGGGAAGGCCCCAGCATTTT; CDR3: CASSSTGGRPQHF
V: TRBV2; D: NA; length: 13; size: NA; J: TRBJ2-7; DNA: TGTGCCAGCTTGGACAGAAATTCCTACGAGCAGTACTTC; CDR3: CASLDRNSYEQYF
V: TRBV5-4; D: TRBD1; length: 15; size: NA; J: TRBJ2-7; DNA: TGTGCCAGCAGCTTGGTGGCGACAGGGGTGGACGAGCAGTACTTC; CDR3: CASSLVATGVDEQYF
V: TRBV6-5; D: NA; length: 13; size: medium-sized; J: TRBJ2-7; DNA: TGTGCCAGCAGTTACGGCAGAGCCTACGAGCAGTACTTC; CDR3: CASSYGRAYEQYF
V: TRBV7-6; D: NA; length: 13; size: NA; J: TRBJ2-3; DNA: TGTGCCAGCAGCTTAGTCGGGACAGATACGCAGTATTTT; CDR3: CASSLVGTDTQYF
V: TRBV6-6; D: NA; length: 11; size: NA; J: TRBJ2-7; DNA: TGTGCCAGCAGTTACAACTACGAGCAGTACTTC; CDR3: CASSYNYEQYF
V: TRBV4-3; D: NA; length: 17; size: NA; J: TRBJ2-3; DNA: TGCGCCAGCAGCCAAGACTCCGCGGGCGGGAGCACAGATACGCAGTATTTT; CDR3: CASSQDSAGGSTDTQYF
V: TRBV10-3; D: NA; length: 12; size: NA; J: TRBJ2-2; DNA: TGTGCCATCAGTGGGGCCACCGGGGAGCTGTTTTTT; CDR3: CAISGATGELFF
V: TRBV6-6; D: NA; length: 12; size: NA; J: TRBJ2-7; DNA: TGTGCCAGCAGCTATGGGACGGACGAGCAGTACTTC; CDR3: CASSYGTDEQYF